This T cell receptor (beta chain) was captured by sequencing in a study of immune heterogeneity within non-small cell lung tumors. Background on the study: In total, the tumors were 4 squamous cell carcinomas, approximately 10 non-squamous carcinomas and 1 not otherwise specified. General study points: Alongside site-unique high-frequency clones, identical dominant CDR3 beta clonotypes recurred across tumor sites within a patient.

Each sample used 600 to 700 ng of genomic DNA from bulk tumor tissue. Several biopsies were collected from each primary tumor during surgery. They were spaced as far apart as possible within the tumor mass. The study enrolled patients with untreated, newly diagnosed non-small cell lung cancer who underwent curative surgery. Curative-intent surgery was being performed on the donors, who were patients newly diagnosed with non-small cell lung cancer. TCR beta CDR3 amplification used multiplex PCR with 32 V and 13 J primers. A single record per CDR3 protein comes from TCRdb applying MiXCR to the multiplex PCR reads. The sample lists 4,000 to 5,500 distinct CDR3 sequences, less than 25% occurring once. The germline V gene encodes CDR1 DFQATT and CDR2 SNEGSKA (reference sequence). This CDR3 contains 14 residues. Trimming left V 6 bases short and J 0 bases short, with 15 bases between. This clonotype is termed medium-sized (0.01 to 0.1%). What it recognizes is unknown.

The receptor's source is a man aged 45-65 years with non-small cell lung cancer. The V call is TRBV20-1, the J call TRBJ2-7; no clear D gene. The specimen sequenced was lung tumor tissue. The CDR3: CSAQKAQSSYEQYF. In nucleotides, the CDR3 is TGCAGTGCACAGAAGGCCCAAAGCTCCTACGAGCAGTACTTC.